This TCR beta chain was documented in a study of blood T cell repertoires in COVID-19. Across the study: Acute and convalescent COVID-19 specimens originated in the United States, Italy and Spain. The analysed material was cDNA or gDNA that came from T cells, B-cell-depleted T cells, or PBMCs.

This clone turned up a few times. Measured with immunoSEQ multiplex PCR; TCRdb has only the in-frame clones, and not every one. The sample has about 670,000 clones, about 87% seen once. Sequenced input: peripheral blood. The TCR sequence derives from a woman younger than 35 with acute or convalescent COVID-19.

For the CDR3, the DNA is TGTGCCACCAGTGATTTGGCGGGTTTGGGTGAAGCTTTCTTT. It encodes CATSDLAGLGEAFF. The gene calls are TRBV24-1 and TRBJ1-1; D gene uncertain. The CDR3 loop spans 14 amino acids. The germline V gene has CDR1 KGHDR and CDR2 SFDVKD. Trimming took 0 bases from V and 7 from J, leaving 11 bases between them.